This T cell receptor beta chain came from a study of Graves' ophthalmopathy and Graves' hyperthyroidism. This clonotype was seen more than once but under ten times. As yet, its antigen is unknown. Germline V gives CDR1 SQVTM, CDR2 ANQGSEA. The CDR3 loop spans 14 amino acids. With 4 bases clipped from V and 3 bases from J, the junction kept 9 bases outside the gene matches. Overall study findings and caveats: Ophthalmopathy could be told apart from stable hyperthyroidism by a 13-signature model (about 89% sensitivity, 70% to 84% specificity).

Amplification targeted the TCR beta CDR3 regions, with RNA transcripts as the source material. First-round RT-PCR employed HTBI primers, with a second-round multiplex PCR after it. TCRdb used MiXCR to reprocess the multiplex PCR reads, holding one entry per CDR3 protein. Of over a million distinct CDR3 sequences listed, 35% to 40% were seen once; the top ten hold around 10%. The chain joins TRBV29-1 to TRBJ2-7, with TRBD1 matching over 7 bases. The sequencing input was peripheral blood or thyroid tissue (not recorded which). The sequence came from an adult man with Graves' hyperthyroidism. In nucleotides, the CDR3 is TGCAGCGTTGGGGCCGGGACAGCTGTCTACGAGCAGTACTTC. Protein sequence: CSVGAGTAVYEQYF.